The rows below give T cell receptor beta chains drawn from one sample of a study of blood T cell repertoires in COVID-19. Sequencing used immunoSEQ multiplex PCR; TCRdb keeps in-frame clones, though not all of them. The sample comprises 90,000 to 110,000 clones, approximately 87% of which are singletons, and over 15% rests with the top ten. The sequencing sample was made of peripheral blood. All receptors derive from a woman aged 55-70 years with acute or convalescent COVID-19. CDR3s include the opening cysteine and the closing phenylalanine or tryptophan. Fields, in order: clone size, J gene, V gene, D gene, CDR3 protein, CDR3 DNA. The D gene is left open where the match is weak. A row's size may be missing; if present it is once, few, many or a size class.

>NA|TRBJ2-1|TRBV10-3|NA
CAISVSREHEQFF
TGTGCCATCAGTGTATCCAGGGAACATGAGCAGTTCTTC
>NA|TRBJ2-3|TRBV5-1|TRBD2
CASSWSWGLGTDTQYF
TGCGCCAGCAGCTGGAGTTGGGGACTAGGAACAGATACGCAGTATTTT
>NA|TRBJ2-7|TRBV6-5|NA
CASRPIGGSYEQYF
TGTGCCAGCAGGCCCATCGGGGGCTCCTACGAGCAGTACTTC
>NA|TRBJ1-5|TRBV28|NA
CASRPRGRGPQHF
TGTGCCAGCAGGCCCAGGGGCCGGGGACCCCAGCATTTT
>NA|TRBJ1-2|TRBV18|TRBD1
CASSPSGTGVYGYTF
TGTGCCAGCTCACCATCCGGGACAGGGGTGTATGGCTACACCTTC
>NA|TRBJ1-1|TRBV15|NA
CATSRDGRANTEAFF
TGTGCCACCAGCAGAGATGGGAGGGCGAACACTGAAGCTTTCTTT
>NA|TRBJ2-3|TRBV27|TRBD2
CASSLASQRGGSTDTQYF
TGTGCCAGCAGTTTAGCCAGCCAGCGGGGGGGCTCCACAGATACGCAGTATTTT
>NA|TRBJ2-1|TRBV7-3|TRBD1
CASSRQGAFNEQFF
TGTGCCAGCAGTAGACAGGGGGCATTCAATGAGCAGTTCTTC
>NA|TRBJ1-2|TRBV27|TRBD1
CASSFRGGAASGYTF
TGTGCCAGCAGTTTCCGAGGGGGCGCCGCGTCCGGCTACACCTTC
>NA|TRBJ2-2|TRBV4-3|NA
CASRRLAATGELFF
TGCGCCAGCAGACGGCTCGCGGCTACCGGGGAGCTGTTTTTT
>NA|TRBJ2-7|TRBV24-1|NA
CATEDSFSYEQYF
TGTGCCACTGAGGACAGCTTCTCCTACGAGCAGTACTTC
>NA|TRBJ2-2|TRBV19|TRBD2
CASSGLAAANTGELFF
TGTGCCAGTAGCGGACTAGCGGCAGCGAACACCGGGGAGCTGTTTTTT
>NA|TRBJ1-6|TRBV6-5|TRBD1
CARGQSSYNSPLHF
TGTGCCAGGGGACAGAGCTCCTATAATTCACCCCTCCACTTT
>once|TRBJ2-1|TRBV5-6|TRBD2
CASSSRAGGPYNEQFF
TGTGCCAGCAGCTCCAGAGCGGGAGGGCCTTACAATGAGCAGTTCTTC
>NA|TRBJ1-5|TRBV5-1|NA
CASSPTNGGNQPQHF
TGCGCCAGCAGCCCGACTAATGGAGGCAATCAGCCCCAGCATTTT
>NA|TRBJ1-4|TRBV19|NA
CASSRGGDPNEKLFF
TGTGCCAGTAGTCGGGGGGGGGACCCTAATGAAAAACTGTTTTTT
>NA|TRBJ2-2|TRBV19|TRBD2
CASSRAGDAGELFF
TGTGCCAGTAGTAGAGCGGGGGACGCCGGGGAGCTGTTTTTT
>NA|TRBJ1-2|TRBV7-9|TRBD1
CASRASGTAYGYTF
TGTGCCAGCAGGGCCTCCGGGACAGCGTATGGCTACACCTTC
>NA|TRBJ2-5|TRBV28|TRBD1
CASSYRDRPPETQYF
TGTGCCAGCAGCTACAGGGACAGGCCGCCGGAGACCCAGTACTTC
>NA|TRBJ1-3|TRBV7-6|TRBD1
CASSLGGTGANTIYF
TGTGCCAGCAGCTTAGGCGGGACAGGGGCAAACACCATATATTTT
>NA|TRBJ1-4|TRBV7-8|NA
CASSRGVLEKLFF
TGTGCCAGCAGCCGGGGAGTTTTAGAAAAACTGTTTTTT
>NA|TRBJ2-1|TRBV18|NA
CASSPDYSNEQFF
TGTGCCAGCTCACCAGACTATTCCAATGAGCAGTTCTTC
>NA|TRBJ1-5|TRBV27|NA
CASSLSPGVGQPQHF
TGTGCCAGCAGTTTATCGCCAGGGGTCGGTCAGCCCCAGCATTTT
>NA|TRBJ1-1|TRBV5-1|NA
CASSLIPGSNTEAFF
TGCGCCAGCAGCTTGATCCCAGGGTCGAACACTGAAGCTTTCTTT
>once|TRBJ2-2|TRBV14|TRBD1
CASSQGRDRAFRELFF
TGTGCCAGCAGCCAGGGCCGGGACAGGGCTTTTCGGGAGCTGTTTTTT
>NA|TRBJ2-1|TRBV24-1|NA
CATSDGRQLHEQFF
TGTGCCACCAGTGATGGGAGGCAACTTCATGAGCAGTTCTTC
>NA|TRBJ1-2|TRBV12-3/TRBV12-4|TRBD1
CASQTGGVHGYTF
TGTGCCAGCCAGACAGGGGGGGTTCATGGCTACACCTTC